This T cell receptor beta chain originates from a study of blood T cell repertoires in COVID-19. Method: immunoSEQ multiplex PCR; TCRdb's copy keeps in-frame clones and lacks some. In the table there are approximately 93,000 clones, approximately 79% of which are singletons. The CDR3 loop spans 17 amino acids. Unmatched junction bases numbered 7, after V lost 0 bases and J lost 2 bases. Germline V CDR1 and CDR2: SGHRS, YFSETQ. This receptor was taken from a woman older than 75 with acute or convalescent COVID-19. Sequencing was performed on peripheral blood. The chain recombines TRBV5-1 with TRBJ2-1, with 8 bases matching TRBD2. CDR3 protein: CASSLVPAGVAYNEQFF. The CDR3 DNA follows: TGCGCCAGCAGCTTGGTCCCAGCGGGGGTGGCCTACAATGAGCAGTTCTTC.